The 16 T cell receptor beta chains reported below all come from one sample, sequenced in a study of multiple sclerosis patients with progressive multifocal leukoencephalopathy. The table came from immunoSEQ multiplex PCR; TCRdb's copy has only in-frame clones and leaves some out. The table shows roughly 28,000 clones, with 85% to 90% occurring only once. Time point reported: before natalizumab initiation. Sequenced material: PBMCs. The receptors derive from a human donor with multiple sclerosis.

This chain links TRBV6-5 with TRBJ1-5, with 7 bases fitting TRBD1. Germline V gene sequence: CDR1 MNHEY, CDR2 SVGAGI. The J segment lost 6 bases and the V segment lost 4 bases, leaving 3 bases of the junction unmatched. This CDR3 is built from 13 residues. The CDR3 protein is CASSSQGGQPQHF. The CDR3 DNA reads TGTGCCAGCAGTTCTCAGGGGGGTCAGCCCCAGCATTTT.

The rearrangement links TRBV2 to TRBJ1-2; the D is unclear. Germline lookup yields CDR1 SNHLY and CDR2 FYNNEI. Trimming removed 3 bases at V and 2 bases at J, with 13 bases between. This CDR3 is 15 amino acids long. The CDR3 DNA reads TGTGCCAGCAGTGAGGTGGGAGGGCCCAACTATGGCTACACCTTC. Its protein is CASSEVGGPNYGYTF.

A note on this clone: The same CDR3 is also encoded by other DNA sequences in this sample. V and J are TRBV4-3 and TRBJ2-6; TRBD1 might be the D (5 bases). The CDR3 length is 16 residues. Between the trimmed V and J ends, which lost 0 bases and 2 bases, there was a span of 8 bases. Germline-derived CDR1 and CDR2 are LGHNA and YSLEER. The CDR3 spells CASSQEQGAGANVLTF. CDR3 nucleotide sequence: TGCGCCAGCAGCCAAGAGCAGGGTGCTGGGGCCAACGTCCTGACTTTC.

The chain couples TRBV7-2 to TRBJ2-1; TRBD2 matches at 15 bases. The J segment lost 5 bases and the V segment lost 4 bases, leaving 6 bases of the junction unmatched. Germline-derived CDR1 and CDR2 are SGHTA and FQGNSA. The CDR3 has 17 amino acids. CDR3 nucleotide sequence: TGTGCCAGCAGCTCGGGACTAGCGGGGGGTATCCACAATGAGCAGTTCTTC. It yields the protein CASSSGLAGGIHNEQFF. Combining the CDR3 with reference TRBV7-2 and TRBJ2-1 gives the whole variable domain GAGVSQSPSNKVTEKGKDVELRCDPISGHTALYWYRQSLGQGLEFLIYFQGNSAPDKSGLPSDRFSAERTGGSVSTLTIQRTQQEDSAVYLCASSSGLAGGIHNEQFFGPGTRLTVL.

This sequence joins TRBV7-2 and TRBJ2-7; D gene uncertain. Trimming cost V 1 base and J 4 bases, with 8 bases left between them. Per germline, CDR1 SGHTA and CDR2 FQGNSA. This CDR3 region has 13 residues. The CDR3 region has the DNA TGTGCCAGCAGCTTAGTACAGATTTACGAGCAGTACTTC. Translated, it gives CASSLVQIYEQYF.

In its sample, this clone was seen a few times. V gene TRBV28 combines with J gene TRBJ1-5; D is possibly TRBD1 (5 bases). V was cut by 7 bases and J by 1 base, with 17 bases left in between. Germline loops: CDR1 MDHEN, CDR2 SYDVKM. The CDR3 loop spans 16 amino acids. This chain's CDR3 is CASTKDGGRSNQPQHF. The DNA for the CDR3 is TGTGCCAGCACCAAAGATGGGGGACGGAGCAATCAGCCCCAGCATTTT.

The rearrangement links TRBV2 to TRBJ2-1; 7 bases match TRBD1. Looked up from germline, CDR1 is SNHLY and CDR2 is FYNNEI. Germline trimming cut 6 bases from V and 6 bases from J; bases unmatched to any gene: 2. The CDR3 length is 12 residues. CDR3 DNA: TGTGCCAGCAGGCCAGGGGGCAATGAGCAGTTCTTC. This encodes CASRPGGNEQFF.

The J gene is TRBJ2-2, the V gene TRBV5-1; a possible D gene is TRBD1 (5 bases). Trimming took 2 bases from V and 2 from J, leaving 10 bases between them. Germline CDR1 is SGHRS and CDR2 is YFSETQ. CDR3 length: 15 residues. CDR3 in amino acids: CASSFQGSNTGELFF. The CDR3 DNA reads TGCGCCAGCAGCTTCCAGGGATCCAACACCGGGGAGCTGTTTTTT.

The rearrangement joins TRBV5-1 to TRBJ1-2; D may be TRBD1 (6 bases). Germline CDR1 reads SGHRS; CDR2 reads YFSETQ. This CDR3 has 14 amino acids. V lost 0 bases and J lost 8, with 14 bases in between. In DNA, the CDR3 is TGCGCCAGCAGCTTGGCGGCAGGGGCTCAGGGCTACACCTTC. Its protein product is CASSLAAGAQGYTF.

The chain recombines TRBV30 with TRBJ1-5; tentative D call: TRBD1 (5 bases). The CDR3 is 13 residues long. V lost 4 bases to trimming and J lost 1 base, with 8 bases between them. Germline CDR1 GTSNPN, CDR2 SVGIG (reference sequence). CDR3 sequence (DNA): TGTGCCTGGACAGGGCCAAGCAATCAGCCCCAGCATTTT. This translates into CAWTGPSNQPQHF.

V and J are TRBV4-3 and TRBJ1-2, with 7 bases lining up with TRBD1. Germline V CDR1 and CDR2: LGHNA, YSLEER. The CDR3 totals 16 residues. V shed 1 base and J 8 bases; nucleotides not matched to a gene: 13. CDR3 sequence reads: CASSQGYTTGEEGYTF. The CDR3 DNA follows: TGCGCCAGCAGCCAAGGCTATACTACAGGGGAGGAGGGCTACACCTTC.

The CDR3 here is CASSYVRNYGYTF. CDR3 DNA sequence: TGTGCCAGCAGTTACGTCCGGAACTATGGCTACACCTTC. V is TRBV6-5 and J is TRBJ1-2, with D unclear. The CDR3 spans 13 residues. Deletions cut 2 bases from V and 2 bases from J, with 6 bases between. The V gene's germline CDR1 is MNHEY and CDR2 SVGAGI.

This rearrangement joins TRBV7-6 to TRBJ2-3; 9 bases map to TRBD2. CDR1 is SGHVS, CDR2 FNYEAQ, per germline. Losses at the gene ends were 3 bases for V and 2 bases for J; bases not matched to a gene: 6. The CDR3 length is 16 residues. CDR3 sequence: CASSFTSGFLTDTQYF. The CDR3 nucleotides are TGTGCCAGCAGCTTTACTAGCGGGTTTCTCACAGATACGCAGTATTTT.

This rearrangement joins TRBV4-1 to TRBJ2-7; D gene unclear. CDR3 size: 13 residues. CDR1 MGHRA and CDR2 YSYEKL come from the germline V gene. V was trimmed by 0 bases and J by 4 bases, leaving 7 bases between them. In DNA, the CDR3 is TGCGCCAGCAGCCAAGAAGGTCGATACGAGCAGTACTTC. This sequence encodes CASSQEGRYEQYF.

V gene TRBV27 combines with J gene TRBJ2-4; either TRBD1 or TRBD2 may supply D (6 bases each). The CDR3 runs to 17 residues. The V end lost 5 bases, the J end lost 5 bases, and 22 bases lay between the germline ends. Germline V gene lookup returns CDR1 MNHEY and CDR2 SMNVEV (reference sequence). The CDR3 DNA reads TGTGCCAGCAGTCCTAGGCCCGGGGGCGTTCTCCAAAACATTCAGTACTTC. Its protein product is CASSPRPGGVLQNIQYF.

The chain links TRBV7-2 to TRBJ1-4; D is possibly TRBD1 (5 bases). The CDR3 consists of 15 residues. Looked up from germline, CDR1 is SGHTA and CDR2 is FQGNSA. The V end was cut by 6 bases, the J end by 1 base, with 12 bases between. The CDR3, as DNA: TGTGCCAGCAGTCTTGGGGGGGGAACTAATGAAAAACTGTTTTTT. This translates into CASSLGGGTNEKLFF.